The 30 T cell receptor beta chains below come from one sample, sequenced in a study of blood T cell repertoires in COVID-19. Data came from immunoSEQ multiplex PCR; TCRdb stores just in-frame clones and leaves some out. The sample includes approximately 300,000 clones, roughly nine tenths of them seen just once. The sample comprised PBMCs or T cells enriched from blood (not recorded which). The source is a woman aged 25 to 39 who had been exposed to COVID-19.

The chain uses TRBV9 and TRBJ2-3, with 12 nucleotides matching TRBD2. This CDR3 has 16 residues. Germline CDR1 is SGDLS and CDR2 is YYNGEE. Unmatched junction bases numbered 2, after V lost 2 bases and J lost 1 base. CDR3 region: CASSVRLAGGTDTQYF. The CDR3 DNA reads as TGTGCCAGCAGCGTTAGACTAGCGGGGGGCACAGATACGCAGTATTTT. The full variable domain, completed using reference TRBV9 and TRBJ2-3, is DSGVTQTPKHLITATGQRVTLRCSPRSGDLSVYWYQQSLDQGLQFLIQYYNGEERAKGNILERFSAQQFPDLHSELNLSSLELGDSALYFCASSVRLAGGTDTQYFGPGTRLTVL.

The chain has TRBV7-9 and TRBJ2-1; D gene uncertain. Germline V gene sequence: CDR1 SEHNR, CDR2 FQNEAQ (reference sequence). Trimming removed 2 bases at V and 8 bases at J, with 10 bases between. The CDR3 runs to 13 residues. CDR3 nucleotide sequence: TGTGCCAGCAGCTTATCGATGGGCGATGAGCAGTTCTTC. It yields the protein CASSLSMGDEQFF.

The chain has TRBV10-3 and TRBJ2-7; TRBD1 might be the D (6 bases). Germline lookup yields CDR1 ENHRY and CDR2 SYGVKD. The CDR3 runs 16 residues. V lost 4 bases to trimming and J lost 1 base, with 17 bases between them. This CDR3 is CAISGLRGQDSYEQYF. Here the CDR3 DNA reads TGTGCCATCAGTGGACTTAGGGGACAAGATTCCTACGAGCAGTACTTC.

The rearrangement links TRBV6-5 to TRBJ1-1; 7 bases agree with TRBD1. This CDR3 is built from 15 residues. In germline, CDR1 is MNHEY, CDR2 SVGAGI. V was pared by 4 bases and J by 3 bases, with 8 bases of the junction left unmatched. CDR3: CASSSGAGGHTEAFF. The CDR3 bases are TGTGCCAGCAGTTCGGGCGCAGGGGGACACACTGAAGCTTTCTTT.

Only a few counts were recorded for this clone. The same CDR3 also results from other DNA sequences found in this sample. The chain uses TRBV5-6 and TRBJ1-2, with a weak D call TRBD1 (6 bases). This CDR3 has 14 amino acids. In germline, CDR1 is SGHDT, CDR2 YYEEEE. V gave up 0 bases and J gave up 2 bases, with 8 bases separating them. The CDR3 is CASSLVGQNYGYTF. Here the CDR3 DNA reads TGTGCCAGCAGCTTGGTTGGACAGAACTATGGCTACACCTTC.

The table lists this clone with a count of one. The CDR3 nucleotides read TGTGCCAGCAGCCAAACAGGGACGAATTCACCCCTCCACTTT. It specifies CASSQTGTNSPLHF. The chain is built from TRBV3-1 (or the pseudogene TRBV3-2) and TRBJ1-6, with D possibly matching TRBD1 (6 bases). V lost 2 bases and J lost 7, with 9 bases in between. This CDR3 is 14 amino acids long. Germline V lookup: CDR1 LGHDT, CDR2 YNNKEL (reference sequence).

The chain couples TRBV9 to TRBJ1-3, with 7 positions matching TRBD1. Trimming cost V 3 bases and J 5 bases; bases outside gene matches: 5. This CDR3 is built from 14 residues. Germline loops: CDR1 SGDLS, CDR2 YYNGEE. The CDR3 DNA follows: TGTGCCAGCAGCGGGGGGACAGCAAGAAACACCATATATTTT. Protein sequence: CASSGGTARNTIYF. Filled out from reference TRBV9 and TRBJ1-3, the complete variable domain reads DSGVTQTPKHLITATGQRVTLRCSPRSGDLSVYWYQQSLDQGLQFLIQYYNGEERAKGNILERFSAQQFPDLHSELNLSSLELGDSALYFCASSGGTARNTIYFGEGSWLTVV.

The rearrangement uses TRBV2 and TRBJ2-1; the match to TRBD1 covers 9 bases. The CDR3 has 12 residues. V shed 6 bases and J 10 bases; nucleotides not matched to a gene: 4. Per the germline V gene, CDR1 is SNHLY and CDR2 is FYNNEI. This chain's CDR3 is CASSRQGGEQFF. The CDR3 coding sequence is TGTGCCAGCAGCCGACAGGGGGGGGAGCAGTTCTTC. The full variable domain, rest sourced from reference TRBV2 and TRBJ2-1, is EPEVTQTPSHQVTQMGQEVILRCVPISNHLYFYWYRQILGQKVEFLVSFYNNEISEKSEIFDDQFSVERPDGSNFTLKIRSTKLEDSAMYFCASSRQGGEQFFGPGTRLTVL.

This chain links TRBV1 with TRBJ1-5; TRBD1 reflects the table's D call only, with no check against the DNA. TRBV1 is deemed a pseudogene. The CDR3 covers 13 residues. The CDR3 protein is CTSSHRINQPQHF. CDR3 bases: TGCACCAGCAGCCACAGGATCAATCAGCCCCAGCATTTT.

This chain links TRBV5-4 with TRBJ1-1; D call uncertain. Trimming left V 4 bases short and J 0 bases short, with 13 bases between. The germline gives CDR1 SGHNT, CDR2 YYREEE (reference sequence). This CDR3 has 15 residues. CDR3 sequence reads: CASSPGGRVNTEAFF. The CDR3 nucleotides are TGTGCCAGCAGCCCCGGAGGGAGGGTGAACACTGAAGCTTTCTTT.

J is TRBJ1-2 and V is TRBV30; possibly TRBD1 for D (6 bases). Germline CDR1 GTSNPN, CDR2 SVGIG (reference sequence). Trimming shortened V by 0 bases and J by 4 bases, and 12 bases separated the two germline ends. The CDR3 covers 14 residues. The CDR3 here is CAWSVAGDGYGYTF. CDR3 nucleotide sequence: TGTGCCTGGAGTGTAGCAGGGGACGGCTATGGCTACACCTTC.

This clone was found once. The chain combines TRBV5-4 with TRBJ1-2; TRBD1 agrees at 10 bases. The CDR3 is 15 amino acids. From germline, CDR1 is SGHNT and CDR2 YYREEE (reference sequence). J lost 4 bases, V lost 1 base, and 4 bases had no gene match. The CDR3 loop reads CASSLSGQGSYGYTF. CDR3 DNA: TGTGCCAGCAGCTTGTCGGGACAGGGGAGCTATGGCTACACCTTC.

This chain's CDR3 is CATSRGTGGAYEQYF. Written as DNA, the CDR3 is TGTGCCACCAGCAGAGGAACAGGGGGGGCTTACGAGCAGTACTTC. This chain connects TRBV15 to TRBJ2-7; D is possibly TRBD1 (8 bases). Trimming cost V 1 base and J 4 bases, with 14 bases left between them. From germline, CDR1 is LNHNV and CDR2 YYDKDF (reference sequence). There are 15 residues in the CDR3.

The V gene is TRBV9, the J gene TRBJ2-3; tentative D call: TRBD1 (7 bases). CDR1 SGDLS and CDR2 YYNGEE come from the germline V gene. The CDR3 is 15 residues long. Trimming removed 4 bases at V and 0 bases at J, with 12 bases between. The CDR3 loop reads CASSQGGGSTDTQYF. In DNA, the CDR3 is TGTGCCAGCAGCCAGGGGGGTGGAAGCACAGATACGCAGTATTTT.

The chain uses TRBV5-4 and TRBJ2-3, with D unresolved. This CDR3 region has 12 residues. V shed 3 bases and J shed 0 bases, with 2 bases lying between them. Looked up from germline, CDR1 is SGHNT and CDR2 is YYREEE (reference sequence). The CDR3 sequence: CASSSSTDTQYF. For the CDR3, the DNA is TGTGCCAGCAGCTCTAGCACAGATACGCAGTATTTT.

This chain connects TRBV7-2 to TRBJ1-6; D possibly corresponds to TRBD1 (5 bases). Trimming took 4 bases from V and 6 from J, leaving 13 bases between them. This CDR3 is 15 amino acids long. The germline V gene encodes CDR1 SGHTA and CDR2 FQGNSA. This CDR3 is CASSSTGGSNSPLHF. CDR3 nucleotide sequence: TGTGCCAGCAGCTCCACTGGGGGGAGTAATTCACCCCTCCACTTT.

The V and J genes are TRBV19 and TRBJ1-3; D unclear. CDR3 length equals 16 residues. V gave up 4 bases and J gave up 4 bases, with 17 bases separating them. The V gene's germline CDR1 is LNHDA and CDR2 SQIVND (reference sequence). The DNA for the CDR3 is TGTGCCAGTAGTAGCGGAGCCTCACCAAGGGGAAACACCATATATTTT. It yields the protein CASSSGASPRGNTIYF.

This rearrangement joins TRBV13 to TRBJ2-3, with 10 bases lining up with TRBD2. Germline CDR1 is PRHDT and CDR2 is FYEKMQ (reference sequence). The trim removed 1 base at V and 0 bases at J, leaving 1 base unmatched. The CDR3 totals 16 residues. This CDR3 is CASSLASGGSTDTQYF. The CDR3 DNA reads TGTGCCAGCAGCTTAGCTAGCGGGGGAAGCACAGATACGCAGTATTTT.

This clone was picked up a small number of times. The CDR3 DNA follows: TGCAGTGAAGGGGACACCTACGAGCAGTACTTC. It translates to CSEGDTYEQYF. The J gene is TRBJ2-7, the V gene TRBV20-1, with a weak D call TRBD1 (6 bases). The length of the CDR3 is 11 residues. Germline V CDR1 and CDR2: DFQATT, SNEGSKA (reference sequence). V shed 7 bases and J shed 2 bases, with 9 bases lying between them.

The chain employs TRBV27 and TRBJ1-2, with D unresolved. CDR1 is MNHEY and CDR2 is SMNVEV in the germline V gene (reference sequence). CDR3 size: 13 residues. V dropped 6 bases and J dropped 1 base, with 9 bases sitting between them. This CDR3 is CASSVRGNYGYTF. Written as DNA, the CDR3 is TGTGCCAGCAGCGTTCGGGGTAACTATGGCTACACCTTC.

CDR3 protein: CASAVRGDTEAFF. The CDR3 DNA reads as TGTGCCAGCGCCGTCCGCGGGGACACTGAAGCTTTCTTT. The rearrangement uses TRBV6-5 and TRBJ1-1; D uncertain. This CDR3 is 13 amino acids long. CDR1 is MNHEY, CDR2 SVGAGI, per germline. V lost 8 bases, J lost 3 bases, and 13 bases lay in between.

CDR3 sequence reads: CASSVQGAGEKLFF. The CDR3 DNA sequence: TGTGCCAGCAGCGTACAGGGGGCTGGAGAAAAACTGTTTTTT. The chain recombines TRBV9 with TRBJ1-4, with TRBD1 matching 8 bases. The J segment lost 8 bases and the V segment lost 1 base, leaving 4 bases of the junction unmatched. CDR3 length equals 14 residues. In germline, CDR1 is SGDLS, CDR2 YYNGEE.

Written as DNA, the CDR3 is TGTGCCATCAGTGAGTCATCTAGCGGGGGGAATGAGCAGTTCTTC. As protein: CAISESSSGGNEQFF. This chain uses TRBV10-3 with TRBJ2-1; 11 bases match TRBD2. The CDR3 has 15 residues. The germline V gene has CDR1 ENHRY and CDR2 SYGVKD. V dropped 0 bases and J dropped 7; count of bases not matched to a gene: 2.

The rearrangement uses TRBV5-4 and TRBJ2-3, with TRBD2 matching over 12 bases. The CDR3 loop spans 16 amino acids. V lost 4 bases to trimming and J lost 5 bases; unmatched junction nucleotides: 8. Germline assignment: CDR1 SGHNT and CDR2 YYREEE (reference sequence). CDR3 nucleotide sequence: TGTGCCAGCAGCCAAACTAGCGGGGGGCCGGGAGATACGCAGTATTTT. Protein sequence: CASSQTSGGPGDTQYF.

The chain has TRBV7-3 and TRBJ2-7; TRBD2 is a possible D gene (5 bases). V gave up 0 bases and J gave up 6 bases, with 12 bases separating them. Germline V gene data show CDR1 as SGHTA and CDR2 as FQGTGA. This CDR3 has 14 residues. For the CDR3, the DNA is TGTGCCAGCAGCTTAACCCCCGGCGGGCTCGAGCAGTACTTC. This translates into CASSLTPGGLEQYF.

This chain connects TRBV29-1 to TRBJ1-2, with D uncertain. The V end was cut by 4 bases, the J end by 2 bases, with 5 bases between. Germline-derived CDR1 and CDR2 are SQVTM and ANQGSEA. The CDR3 runs 11 residues. DNA of the CDR3: TGCAGCGTTGGCGGGAACTATGGCTACACCTTC. Amino acids: CSVGGNYGYTF.

The genes are TRBV7-9 and TRBJ2-5, with 8 bases aligning to TRBD1. The CDR3 extends over 17 amino acids. Trimming cost V 0 bases and J 5 bases; bases outside gene matches: 11. CDR1 is SEHNR and CDR2 is FQNEAQ in the germline V gene (reference sequence). This chain's CDR3 is CASSLAVAGGAGETQYF. CDR3 sequence (DNA): TGTGCCAGCAGCTTAGCTGTGGCAGGGGGCGCAGGGGAGACCCAGTACTTC.

The V call is TRBV7-9, the J call TRBJ2-7, with D maybe TRBD1 (6 bases). Germline CDR1 is SEHNR and CDR2 is FQNEAQ (reference sequence). The CDR3 length is 15 residues. V lost 5 bases to trimming and J lost 3 bases, with 17 bases between them. The CDR3 loop reads CASSSRDTRLYEQYF. CDR3 coding DNA: TGTGCCAGCAGCAGCCGGGACACCCGACTCTACGAGCAGTACTTC.

The chain carries TRBV5-8 and TRBJ1-2, with 7 bases aligning to TRBD1. This CDR3 comprises 15 residues. Germline trimming cut 1 base from V and 3 bases from J; bases unmatched to any gene: 6. Per the germline V gene, CDR1 is SGHTS and CDR2 is YDEGEE. CDR3 in DNA: TGTGCCAGCAGCTTGTGGGCCGGGACAGACTATGGCTACACCTTC. Protein sequence: CASSLWAGTDYGYTF.

The chain uses TRBV2 and TRBJ2-5; D is perhaps TRBD2 (7 bases). The germline V gene encodes CDR1 SNHLY and CDR2 FYNNEI. The CDR3 spans 14 residues. The ends were cut back, 8 bases at V and 2 bases at J, with 15 bases in the middle. CDR3 loop: CASQRGGAQETQYF. The DNA for the CDR3 is TGTGCCAGCCAGAGAGGGGGGGCTCAAGAGACCCAGTACTTC.